This T cell receptor beta chain was profiled in a study of identical twins. This clonotype was seen a few times. TCRdb ran MiXCR on the 5' RACE reads and lists one entry per CDR3 protein. The top ten hold around 1.5% of the sample, which has 750,000 to 950,000 distinct CDR3 sequences, roughly 12% seen once. The CDR3 is 16 amino acids. The V gene's germline CDR1 is DFQATT and CDR2 SNEGSKA (reference sequence). The V end lost 0 bases, the J end lost 1 base, and 12 bases lay between the germline ends. This same sample was also part of a study on yellow fever vaccine responses in identical twins.

The rearrangement links TRBV20-1 to TRBJ2-2; possibly TRBD2 for D (6 bases). The sample comprised PBMCs. This clonotype was obtained from a woman younger than 35 in good health. Here the CDR3 DNA reads TGCAGTGCTAGAGATATGGTAGCGGAGAACACCGGGGAGCTGTTTTTT. Protein product: CSARDMVAENTGELFF.